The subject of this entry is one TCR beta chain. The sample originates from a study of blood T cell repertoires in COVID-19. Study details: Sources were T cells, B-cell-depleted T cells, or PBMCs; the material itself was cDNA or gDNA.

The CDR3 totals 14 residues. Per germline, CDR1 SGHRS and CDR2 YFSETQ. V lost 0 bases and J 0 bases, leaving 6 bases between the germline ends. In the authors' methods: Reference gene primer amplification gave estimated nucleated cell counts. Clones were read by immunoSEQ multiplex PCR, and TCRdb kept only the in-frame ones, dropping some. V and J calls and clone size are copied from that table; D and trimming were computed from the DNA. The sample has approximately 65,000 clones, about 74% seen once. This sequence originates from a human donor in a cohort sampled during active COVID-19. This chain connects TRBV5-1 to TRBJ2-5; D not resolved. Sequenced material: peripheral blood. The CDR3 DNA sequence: TGCGCCAGCAGCTTGGTTCGGGACCAAGAGACCCAGTACTTC. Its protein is CASSLVRDQETQYF.